This T cell receptor (beta chain) originates from a study of blood T cell repertoires in COVID-19 (dated by TCRdb to 2019 to 2021). Describing the broader study: The collaborator samples originated in the United States, Italy and Spain and spanned the acute and convalescent phases of COVID-19. The material from the prospective study consisted of cDNA or gDNA derived from T cells, B-cell-depleted T cells, or PBMCs. Deeply sampled blood TCRbeta repertoires from subjects exposed to, actively infected with, or recovered from COVID-19 were included in the dataset. The repertoires were made available in a free public database intended to serve as a resource for research on the immune response to SARS-CoV-2. The samples were drawn from the first 160 participants of the ongoing ImmuneRACE study and from 1,254 subjects provided by 6 global collaborators. Sample metadata almost always included a de-identified subject ID, COVID-19 status, age in years and sex. HLA class I and class II types, where available, came from metadata supplied by the sample provider rather than from assay-based typing. Paper-wide results and their limitations: The amount of clinical and demographic metadata varied by source and participant and was provided uncurated.

Each collaborating institution followed its own protocols to collect whole blood in K2EDTA tubes. Collaborator samples were shipped for TCRbeta analysis as frozen whole blood, isolated PBMCs, or DNA extracted from either sample type. The immunoSEQ Assay, a bias-controlled multiplex PCR, was used to amplify TCRbeta CDR3 regions from genomic DNA. Per the source publication's procedure: The number of nucleated cells in each sample was estimated by amplification of reference gene primers within the assay. Sequence reads were collapsed and filtered to measure the absolute abundance of every unique TCRbeta CDR3 rearrangement. Productive Simpson clonality was computed per sample as the square root of Simpson's diversity index over productive rearrangements. Imported from immuneACCESS, the table was reduced by TCRdb to in-frame sequences with V and J called. These copies leave out some clones; in studies compared against another copy, an unresolved V gene accounts for under half, and the cause of the remainder is not known. D and trimming come from the DNA, and the V and J calls and clone size come from that table. The sample yields roughly 84,000 clones; over 70% were counted once. Approximately 4.6% of the sample rests with the top ten.

The germline V gene sets CDR1 to SGHDT and CDR2 to YYEEEE. Clipping removes 5 bases from V and 8 bases from J, with 10 as the unmatched junction base count. Counted from cysteine to phenylalanine, this CDR3 has 15 amino acids. Of all the DNA, just the CDR3 is kept, 45 bases in frame from base 1. This clone was seen only a few times. Its recognized antigen is unknown. No much larger clone is present one base from it, and per-base qualities are unavailable. Specimen: peripheral blood. This TCR derives from a woman aged 45 to 65 with acute or convalescent COVID-19. The chain employs TRBV5-6 and TRBJ1-4; TRBD1 aligns with 9 central bases. CDR3 reads: CASSSQGAMGEKLFF. The DNA sequence follows: TGTGCCAGCAGTTCACAGGGGGCGATGGGGGAAAAACTGTTTTTT.